This TCR beta chain was retrieved from a study of control samples from healthy donors and cancer patients. Libraries were prepared by immunoSEQ multiplex PCR; TCRdb keeps only in-frame clonotypes and omits some of them. The repertoire holds around 90,000 clones, with about 89% as singletons. From germline, CDR1 is KGHDR and CDR2 SFDVKD. Deletions cut 6 bases from V and 0 bases from J, with 13 bases between. The CDR3 is made up of 15 amino acids. The TCR originated in a man aged 30 to 45 in good health. J is TRBJ1-2 and V is TRBV24-1; tentative D call: TRBD1 (5 bases). The sequenced sample consisted of blood. As DNA, the CDR3 is TGTGCCACCAGTACAAACGGGGCTTCTAACTATGGCTACACCTTC. Encoded protein: CATSTNGASNYGYTF.